The present TCR beta chain was sequenced within a study of T-cell memory formation after mild COVID-19. The J segment lost 4 bases and the V segment lost 1 base, leaving 4 bases of the junction unmatched. Per germline, CDR1 MGHRA and CDR2 YSYEKL. CDR3 length: 15 residues. Study outcomes and limitations: Contracting clones localized mainly to CM and EM when CD4+ and mainly to EMRA when CD8+. Within pre-infection memory, some responding clones were found, suggesting cross-reactive memory joined. Clones that contracted from day 15 to 85 were balanced CD4/CD8, while later expanders leaned CD4+.

This clonotype was detected only a few times. No antigen is known for it. TCRdb recomputed calls from the 5' RACE reads with MiXCR, one row per CDR3 protein. The table lists approximately 150,000 distinct CDR3 sequences, more than 12% of them singletons. Sequencing was done on a sample of PBMCs or a T cell subset sorted from them (not recorded which). This chain uses TRBV4-1 with TRBJ1-5; 7 bases line up with TRBD1. The sequence was obtained from an adult woman who had mild COVID-19 (a few samples of this study predate the infection). Cell type and time point are not known. CDR3 amino acids: CASSQGRDSNQPQHF. The CDR3 DNA reads TGCGCCAGCAGCCAAGGGCGGGACAGTAATCAGCCCCAGCATTTT.